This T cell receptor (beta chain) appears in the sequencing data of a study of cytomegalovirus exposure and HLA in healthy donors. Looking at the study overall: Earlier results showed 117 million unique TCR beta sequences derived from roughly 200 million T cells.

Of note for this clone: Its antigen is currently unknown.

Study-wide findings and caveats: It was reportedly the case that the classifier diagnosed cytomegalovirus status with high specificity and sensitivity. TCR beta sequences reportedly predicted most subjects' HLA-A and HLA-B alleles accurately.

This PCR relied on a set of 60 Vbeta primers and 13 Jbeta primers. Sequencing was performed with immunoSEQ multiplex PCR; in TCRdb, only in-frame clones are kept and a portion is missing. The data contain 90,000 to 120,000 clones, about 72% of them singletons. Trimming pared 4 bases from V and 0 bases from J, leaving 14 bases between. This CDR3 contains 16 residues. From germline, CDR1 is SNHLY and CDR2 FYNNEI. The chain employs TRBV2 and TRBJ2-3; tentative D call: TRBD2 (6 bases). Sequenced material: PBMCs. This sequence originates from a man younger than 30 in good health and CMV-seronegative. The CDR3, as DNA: TGTGCCAGCAGTGCACCGGGACTCGCTAGCACAGATACGCAGTATTTT. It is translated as CASSAPGLASTDTQYF.